This TCR beta chain was obtained from a study of T cells after posttransplantation cyclophosphamide. Sampled 1 year posttransplant, controls received myeloablative marrow transplants, methotrexate and a calcineurin inhibitor. The data were produced by immunoSEQ multiplex PCR, yet TCRdb's version contains in-frame clones alone and is incomplete. The sample holds approximately 15,000 clones, 65% to 85% seen once. Study findings and constraints: Donor-recipient repertoire similarity was low at 1-2 months, rising over year one. Recipient CMV seropositivity and CMV reactivation strongly tracked TRB clonality. Tissue-infiltrating T cells from skin or gut overlapped little with blood T cells.

Remarks on this clone: Its cognate antigen is unknown.

J was trimmed by 6 bases and V by 2 bases; bases with no gene match: 5. CDR1 and CDR2 (germline): SGHRS, YFSETQ. The CDR3 is 13 amino acids. The rearrangement uses TRBV5-1 and TRBJ2-7; 7 bases line up with TRBD2. This sample comprised PBMCs, obtained nearly 450 days after allogeneic stem cell transplant with calcineurin inhibitor and methotrexate. The receptor comes from a young adult male patient who received an allogeneic stem cell transplant from an unrelated donor, was CMV-positive, and had acute and chronic GVHD. Some of these T cells may belong to the graft donor. CDR3: CASSFDWGGEQYF. Written as DNA, the CDR3 is TGCGCCAGCAGCTTCGATTGGGGGGGCGAGCAGTACTTC.